These 5 T cell receptor beta chains were sequenced from one sample in a study of cytomegalovirus exposure and HLA in healthy donors. The PCR was carried out with 60 Vbeta primers and 13 Jbeta primers. The table came from immunoSEQ multiplex PCR; TCRdb's copy has only in-frame clones and leaves some out. The sample has around 160,000 clones, around 68% seen once. Sequencing was done on a sample of PBMCs. All receptors derive from a man aged 50 or older in good health and CMV-seronegative.

This clone came up once. The rearrangement joins TRBV6-1 to TRBJ1-5; TRBD1 might be the D (6 bases). In germline, CDR1 is MNHNS, CDR2 SASEGT. The CDR3 runs to 13 residues. V gave up 1 base and J gave up 11 bases, with 12 bases separating them. CDR3 nucleotide sequence: TGTGCCAGCAGTGAAGGACAGGTTACGTCCCAGCATTTT. Translated, it gives CASSEGQVTSQHF.

V usage is TRBV5-1 and J usage is TRBJ1-2; TRBD1 is a possible D gene (6 bases). The V gene's germline CDR1 is SGHRS and CDR2 YFSETQ. CDR3 length: 16 residues. Trimming pared 0 bases from V and 4 bases from J, leaving 16 bases between. CDR3 nucleotides: TGCGCCAGCAGCTTGGCTAGTTTGGACAGACTCTATGGCTACACCTTC. It yields the protein CASSLASLDRLYGYTF.

The count of this clone is one. The sample contains more than one DNA sequence encoding this CDR3. This chain connects TRBV5-1 to TRBJ2-7, with D maybe TRBD1 (5 bases). The V and J ends lost 1 base and 4 bases respectively, with 6 bases between them. There are 12 residues in the CDR3. The germline V gene encodes CDR1 SGHRS and CDR2 YFSETQ. CDR3 bases: TGCGCCAGCAGCTTGCAGGGATACGAGCAGTACTTC. Translated: CASSLQGYEQYF.

The chain employs TRBV6-1 and TRBJ1-5, with 8 bases matching TRBD1. The CDR3 is made up of 15 amino acids. J was trimmed by 2 bases and V by 6 bases; bases with no gene match: 6. CDR1 is MNHNS and CDR2 is SASEGT in the germline V gene. The chain's CDR3 is CASSFDRGGNQPQHF. For the CDR3, the DNA is TGTGCCAGCAGCTTCGACAGGGGAGGCAATCAGCCCCAGCATTTT.

CDR3 coding DNA: TGTGCCACCAGCAGCGGGGGAACTAGCACAGATACGCAGTATTTT. Translating it yields CATSSGGTSTDTQYF. The V and J genes are TRBV15 and TRBJ2-3; a weak D match, TRBD2 (6 bases). The CDR3 has 15 residues. Germline CDR1 LNHNV, CDR2 YYDKDF (reference sequence). The V end lost 3 bases, the J end lost 0 bases, and 10 bases lay between the germline ends.